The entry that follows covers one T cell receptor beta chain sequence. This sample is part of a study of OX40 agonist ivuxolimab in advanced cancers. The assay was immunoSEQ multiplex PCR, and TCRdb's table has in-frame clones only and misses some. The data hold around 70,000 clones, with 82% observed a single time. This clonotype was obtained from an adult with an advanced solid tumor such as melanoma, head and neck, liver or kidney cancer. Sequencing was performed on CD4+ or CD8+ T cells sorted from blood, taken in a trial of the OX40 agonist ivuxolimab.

The CDR3, as DNA: TGTGCCAGCAGCGGGACAGGGAACAATCAGCCCCAGCATTTT. The encoded protein is CASSGTGNNQPQHF. This chain joins TRBV6-1 and TRBJ1-5; 9 nucleotides align to TRBD1. The CDR3 is 14 amino acids. Germline V CDR1 and CDR2: MNHNS, SASEGT. J gave up 3 bases and V 6 bases, and 3 bases lay outside the gene matches.